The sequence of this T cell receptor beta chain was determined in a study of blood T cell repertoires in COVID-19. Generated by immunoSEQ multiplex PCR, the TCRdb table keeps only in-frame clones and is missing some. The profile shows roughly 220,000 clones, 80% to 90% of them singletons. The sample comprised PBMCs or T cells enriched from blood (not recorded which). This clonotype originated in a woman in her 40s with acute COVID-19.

CDR3 coding DNA: TGTGCCAGCAGCTTGGAGTCTAGCGGGGGGTACAATGAGCAGTTCTTC. Its protein is CASSLESSGGYNEQFF. V gene TRBV11-2 combines with J gene TRBJ2-1; 11 positions match TRBD2. The V gene's germline CDR1 is SGHAT and CDR2 FQNNGV. V lost 3 bases, J lost 4 bases, and 5 bases stayed unmatched. CDR3 length: 16 residues.